The TCR beta chain under discussion was sequenced for a study of blood T cell repertoires in COVID-19. In the study overall: Both acute and convalescent COVID-19 samples were obtained from the United States, Italy and Spain. T cells, B-cell-depleted T cells, or PBMCs provided the cDNA or gDNA that served as material.

The V segment lost 6 bases and the J segment 0 bases; nucleotides outside the gene matches: 0. The CDR3 totals 14 residues. Germline CDR1 is MNHEY and CDR2 is SVGAGI. In the original processing: Amplification of reference gene primers was used by the study to estimate nucleated cell counts. Produced via immunoSEQ multiplex PCR; TCRdb's table is partial and in-frame only. Clonal size and the V and J genes are those of that table, whereas D and trimming came from the DNA. The table lists 52,000 or so clones, about 89% of them singletons, with over 25% in the top ten. The receptor's source is a human donor in a cohort sampled during active COVID-19. This chain connects TRBV6-5 to TRBJ2-1; 9 positions match TRBD1. Sequenced material: peripheral blood. The chain's CDR3 is CASRGQGSYNEQFF. CDR3 nucleotides: TGTGCCAGCAGGGGACAGGGCTCCTACAATGAGCAGTTCTTC.